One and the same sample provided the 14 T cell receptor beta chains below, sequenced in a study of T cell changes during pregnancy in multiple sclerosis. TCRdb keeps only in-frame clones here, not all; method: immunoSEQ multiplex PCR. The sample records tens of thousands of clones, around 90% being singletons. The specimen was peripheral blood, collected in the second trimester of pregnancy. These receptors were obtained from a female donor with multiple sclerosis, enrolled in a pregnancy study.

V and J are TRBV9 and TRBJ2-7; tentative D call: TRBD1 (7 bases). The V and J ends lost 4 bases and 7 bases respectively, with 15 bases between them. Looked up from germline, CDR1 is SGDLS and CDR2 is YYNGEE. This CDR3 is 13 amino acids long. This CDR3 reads CASSPRGAGEQYF. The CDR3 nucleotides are TGTGCCAGCAGCCCCAGGGGGGCAGGGGAGCAGTACTTC.

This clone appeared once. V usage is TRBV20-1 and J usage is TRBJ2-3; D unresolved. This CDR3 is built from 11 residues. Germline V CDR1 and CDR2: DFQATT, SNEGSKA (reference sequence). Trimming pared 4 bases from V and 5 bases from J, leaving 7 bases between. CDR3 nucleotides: TGCAGTGCTACAACTGGAGATACGCAGTATTTT. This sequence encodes CSATTGDTQYF.

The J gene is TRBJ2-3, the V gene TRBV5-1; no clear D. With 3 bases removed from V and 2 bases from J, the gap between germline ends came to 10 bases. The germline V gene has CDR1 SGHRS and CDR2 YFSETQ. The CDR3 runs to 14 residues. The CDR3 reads CASSSTTTTDTQYF. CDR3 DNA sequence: TGCGCCAGCAGCTCCACTACAACCACAGATACGCAGTATTTT. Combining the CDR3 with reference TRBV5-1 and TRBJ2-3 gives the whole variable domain KAGVTQTPRYLIKTRGQQVTLSCSPISGHRSVSWYQQTPGQGLQFLFEYFSETQRNKGNFPGRFSGRQFSNSRSEMNVSTLELGDSALYLCASSSTTTTDTQYFGPGTRLTVL.

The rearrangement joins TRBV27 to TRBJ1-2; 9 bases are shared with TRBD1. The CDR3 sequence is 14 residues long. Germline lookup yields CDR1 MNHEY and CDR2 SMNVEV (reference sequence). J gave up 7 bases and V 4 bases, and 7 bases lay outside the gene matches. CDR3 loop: CASSSTRTGVGYTF. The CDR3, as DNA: TGTGCCAGCAGTTCAACTCGGACAGGGGTTGGCTACACCTTC.

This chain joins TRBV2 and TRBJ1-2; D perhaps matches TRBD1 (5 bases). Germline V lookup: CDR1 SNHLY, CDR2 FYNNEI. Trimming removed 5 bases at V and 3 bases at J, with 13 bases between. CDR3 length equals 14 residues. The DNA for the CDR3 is TGTGCCAGCAGTCCGACAGCTAGCGACTATGGCTACACCTTC. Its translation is CASSPTASDYGYTF.

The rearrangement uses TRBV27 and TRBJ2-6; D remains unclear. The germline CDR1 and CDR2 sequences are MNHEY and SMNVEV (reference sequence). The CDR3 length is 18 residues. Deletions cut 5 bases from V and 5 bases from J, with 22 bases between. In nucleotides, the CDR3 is TGTGCCAGCAGTCGTCTAGACTGGCTACAAAGTCGGGCCAACGTCCTGACTTTC. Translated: CASSRLDWLQSRANVLTF.

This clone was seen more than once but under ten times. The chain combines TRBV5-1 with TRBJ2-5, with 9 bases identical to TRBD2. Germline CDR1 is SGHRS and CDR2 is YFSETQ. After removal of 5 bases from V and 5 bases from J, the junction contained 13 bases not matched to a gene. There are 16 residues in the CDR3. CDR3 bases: TGCGCCAGCAGTATCGGAGAGCGGGGGGCCGGGGAGACCCAGTACTTC. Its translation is CASSIGERGAGETQYF.

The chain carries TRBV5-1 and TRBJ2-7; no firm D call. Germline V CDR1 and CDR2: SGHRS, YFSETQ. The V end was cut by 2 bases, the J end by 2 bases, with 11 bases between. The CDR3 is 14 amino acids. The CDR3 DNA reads TGCGCCAGCAGCTTTTATCCAGGCCCCTACGAGCAGTACTTC. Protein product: CASSFYPGPYEQYF.

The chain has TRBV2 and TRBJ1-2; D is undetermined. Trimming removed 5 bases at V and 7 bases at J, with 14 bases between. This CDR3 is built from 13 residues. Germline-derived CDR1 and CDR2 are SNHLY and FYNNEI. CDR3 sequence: CASSLGPPLGYTF. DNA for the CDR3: TGTGCCAGCAGTCTAGGTCCCCCCCTTGGCTACACCTTC. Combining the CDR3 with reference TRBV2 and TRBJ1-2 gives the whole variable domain EPEVTQTPSHQVTQMGQEVILRCVPISNHLYFYWYRQILGQKVEFLVSFYNNEISEKSEIFDDQFSVERPDGSNFTLKIRSTKLEDSAMYFCASSLGPPLGYTFGSGTRLTVV.

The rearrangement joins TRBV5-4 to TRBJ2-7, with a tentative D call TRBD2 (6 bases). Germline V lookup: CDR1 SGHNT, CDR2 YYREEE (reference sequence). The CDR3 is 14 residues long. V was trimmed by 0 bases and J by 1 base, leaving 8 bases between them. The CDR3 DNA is TGTGCCAGCAGCTTGGGTCGGGAGTCCTACGAGCAGTACTTC. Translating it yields CASSLGRESYEQYF.

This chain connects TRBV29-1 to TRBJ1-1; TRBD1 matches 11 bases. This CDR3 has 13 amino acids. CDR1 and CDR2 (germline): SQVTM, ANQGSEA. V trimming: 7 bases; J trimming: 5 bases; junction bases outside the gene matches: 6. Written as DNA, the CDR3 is TGCAGCGCCACGGACAGGGGGCTTACTGAAGCTTTCTTT. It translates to CSATDRGLTEAFF.

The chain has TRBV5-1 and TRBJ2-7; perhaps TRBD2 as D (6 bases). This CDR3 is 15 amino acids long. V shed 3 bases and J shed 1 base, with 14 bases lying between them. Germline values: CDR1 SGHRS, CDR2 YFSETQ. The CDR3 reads CASSSTGGRSYEQYF. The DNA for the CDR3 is TGCGCCAGCAGCTCAACCGGGGGACGATCCTACGAGCAGTACTTC.

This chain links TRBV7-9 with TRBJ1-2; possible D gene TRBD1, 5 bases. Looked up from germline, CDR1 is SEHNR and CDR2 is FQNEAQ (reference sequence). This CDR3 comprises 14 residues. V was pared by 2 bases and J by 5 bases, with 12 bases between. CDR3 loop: CASSLSDRPYGYTF. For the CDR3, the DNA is TGTGCCAGCAGCTTATCCGACAGACCGTATGGCTACACCTTC.

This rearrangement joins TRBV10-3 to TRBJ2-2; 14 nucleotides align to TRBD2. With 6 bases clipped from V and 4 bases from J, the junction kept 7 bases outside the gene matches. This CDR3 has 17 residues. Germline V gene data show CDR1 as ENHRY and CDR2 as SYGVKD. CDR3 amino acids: CAIRSTSGGASTGELFF. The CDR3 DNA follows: TGTGCCATCAGGTCGACTAGCGGGGGGGCCAGCACCGGGGAGCTGTTTTTT.